This note documents a single T cell receptor (beta chain) sequence. The antigen is not known. At the deep level, the assay was run. Some clones are missing from TCRdb's copy, which holds only in-frame ones; the method was immunoSEQ multiplex PCR. Here the sample spans hundreds of thousands of clones, approximately 96% being singletons. The CDR3 is 12 amino acids. The V and J ends lost 10 bases and 4 bases respectively, with 13 bases between them. Germline V lookup: CDR1 ENHRY, CDR2 SYGVKD. This sample is drawn from a study of shared clonotypes between healthy human individuals. The naive CD8 population came from CD45RO-negative cells selected for CCR7, without terminally differentiated effector memory CD45RA+ cells. Regarding the study as a whole: The donor pool, a small one, limited the genetic and exposure-history diversity represented. Unshared clonotypes carried lower generation probabilities than those common to all four donors.

The clonotype was recovered from a woman aged 30 to 39 in good health. The chain uses TRBV10-3 and TRBJ1-2, with D perhaps matching TRBD1 (5 bases). Material for sequencing was naive CD8+ T cells sorted from blood. CDR3 nucleotide sequence: TGTGCCACTATGGGAGGGGTCTATGGCTACACCTTC. This translates into CATMGGVYGYTF.